This T cell receptor beta chain stems from a study of beta chain features in type 1 diabetes. Regarding the study as a whole: People with Type 1 diabetes carried modestly yet significantly shorter TCRB CDR3s in all four CD4+ subsets.

Investigators reverse transcribed all isolated RNA, so they sequenced expressed TCRB transcripts. The average output of naive, central memory and regulatory T cell samples was several million reads. TCRdb's table, derived via immunoSEQ multiplex PCR, lists solely in-frame clones and lacks some. This sample yields some 270,000 clones, of which about a tenth are seen a single time; more than 0.015% belongs to the top ten. The CDR3 loop spans 10 amino acids. The V and J ends lost 4 bases and 6 bases respectively, with 4 bases between them. In germline, CDR1 is SQVTM, CDR2 ANQGSEA. At least ten counts were recorded for this clone. As yet, its antigen is unknown. The same CDR3 can be traced to other DNA sequences in this sample.

The source is a young man with type 1 diabetes. The specimen sequenced was naive CD4+ T cells from blood. The V gene is TRBV29-1, the J gene TRBJ2-1; no clear D. CDR3 DNA sequence: TGCAGCGTTGGGAGCAATGAGCAGTTCTTC. Translating it yields CSVGSNEQFF.